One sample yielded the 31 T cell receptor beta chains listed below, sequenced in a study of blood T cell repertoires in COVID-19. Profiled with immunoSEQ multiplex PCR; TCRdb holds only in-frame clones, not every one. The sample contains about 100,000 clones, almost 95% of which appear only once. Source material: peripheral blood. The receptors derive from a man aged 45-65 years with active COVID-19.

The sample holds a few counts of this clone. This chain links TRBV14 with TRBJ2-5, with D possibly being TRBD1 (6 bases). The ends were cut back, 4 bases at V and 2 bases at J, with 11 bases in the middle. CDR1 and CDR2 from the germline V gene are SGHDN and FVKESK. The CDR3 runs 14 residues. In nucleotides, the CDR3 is TGTGCCAGCAGCCCAACGAGGGGGCAAGAGACCCAGTACTTC. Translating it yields CASSPTRGQETQYF.

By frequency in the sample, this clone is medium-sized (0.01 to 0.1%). CDR3 sequence: CASSMDKHEKLFF. The CDR3, as DNA: TGTGCCAGTAGTATGGACAAGCATGAAAAACTGTTTTTT. The chain carries TRBV19 and TRBJ1-4; weak D call: TRBD1 (5 bases). V was clipped by 3 bases and J by 6 bases, with 8 bases between them. Germline-derived CDR1 and CDR2 are LNHDA and SQIVND (reference sequence). The CDR3 is made up of 13 amino acids.

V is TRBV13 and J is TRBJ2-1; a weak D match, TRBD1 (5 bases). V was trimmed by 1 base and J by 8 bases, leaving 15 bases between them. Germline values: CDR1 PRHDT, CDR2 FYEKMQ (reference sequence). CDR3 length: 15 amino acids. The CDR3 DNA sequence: TGTGCCAGCAGCTTAGTGGGGCCTTCCTCCCATGAGCAGTTCTTC. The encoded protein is CASSLVGPSSHEQFF.

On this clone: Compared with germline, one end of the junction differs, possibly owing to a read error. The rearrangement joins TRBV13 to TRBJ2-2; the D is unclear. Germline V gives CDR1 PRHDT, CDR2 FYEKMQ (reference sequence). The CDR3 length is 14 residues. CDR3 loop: CASSLPAITRELFF. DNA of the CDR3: TGTGCCAGCAGCTTACCAGCGATCACCCGGGAGCTGTTTTTT.

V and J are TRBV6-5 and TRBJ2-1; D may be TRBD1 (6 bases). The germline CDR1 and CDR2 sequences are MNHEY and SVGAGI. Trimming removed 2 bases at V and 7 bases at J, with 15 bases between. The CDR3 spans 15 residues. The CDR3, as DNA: TGTGCCAGCAGTTACGGGACACTCCCTAAGAATGAGCAGTTCTTC. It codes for CASSYGTLPKNEQFF.

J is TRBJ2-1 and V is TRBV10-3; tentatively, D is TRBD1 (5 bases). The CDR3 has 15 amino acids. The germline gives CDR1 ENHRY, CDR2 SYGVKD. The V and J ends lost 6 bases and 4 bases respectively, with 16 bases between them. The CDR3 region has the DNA TGTGCCATCAGAGAAGGGTCAGGGCGATACAATGAGCAGTTCTTC. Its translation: CAIREGSGRYNEQFF.

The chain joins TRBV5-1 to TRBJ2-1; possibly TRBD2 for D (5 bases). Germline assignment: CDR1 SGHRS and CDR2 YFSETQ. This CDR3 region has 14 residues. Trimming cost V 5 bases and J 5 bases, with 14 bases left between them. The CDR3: CASRRSPGNNEQFF. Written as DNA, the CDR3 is TGCGCCAGCAGACGATCTCCGGGGAACAATGAGCAGTTCTTC.

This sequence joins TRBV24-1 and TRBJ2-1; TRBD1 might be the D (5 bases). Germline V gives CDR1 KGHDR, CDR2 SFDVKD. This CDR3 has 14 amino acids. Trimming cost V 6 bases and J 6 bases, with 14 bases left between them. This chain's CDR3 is CATSKGILGNEQFF. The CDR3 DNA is TGTGCCACCAGTAAGGGGATTCTGGGCAATGAGCAGTTCTTC.

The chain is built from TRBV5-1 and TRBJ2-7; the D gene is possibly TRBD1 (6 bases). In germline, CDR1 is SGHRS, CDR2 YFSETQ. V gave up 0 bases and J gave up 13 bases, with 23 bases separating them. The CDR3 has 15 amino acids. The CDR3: CASSLGQGLPNTHYF. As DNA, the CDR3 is TGCGCCAGCAGCTTGGGTCAGGGGCTCCCGAATACACACTACTTC.

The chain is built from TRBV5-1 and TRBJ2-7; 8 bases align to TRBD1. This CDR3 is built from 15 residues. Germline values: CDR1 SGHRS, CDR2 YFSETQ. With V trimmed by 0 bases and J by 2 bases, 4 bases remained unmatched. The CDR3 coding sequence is TGCGCCAGCAGCTTGGGACAGGGGATAGCCTACGAGCAGTACTTC. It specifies CASSLGQGIAYEQYF.

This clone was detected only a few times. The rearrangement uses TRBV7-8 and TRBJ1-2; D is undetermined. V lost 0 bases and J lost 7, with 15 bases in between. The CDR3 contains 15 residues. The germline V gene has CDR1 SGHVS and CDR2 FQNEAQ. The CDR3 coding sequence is TGTGCCAGCAGCTTAGCGCTAATCCACGGGAGTGGCTACACCTTC. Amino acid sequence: CASSLALIHGSGYTF.

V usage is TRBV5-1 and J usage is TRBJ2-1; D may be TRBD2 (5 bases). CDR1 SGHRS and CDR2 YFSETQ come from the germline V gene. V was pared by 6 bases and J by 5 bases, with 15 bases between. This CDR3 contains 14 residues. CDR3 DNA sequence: TGCGCCAGCATAGAGGGAGCGGCCAACAATGAGCAGTTCTTC. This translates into CASIEGAANNEQFF.

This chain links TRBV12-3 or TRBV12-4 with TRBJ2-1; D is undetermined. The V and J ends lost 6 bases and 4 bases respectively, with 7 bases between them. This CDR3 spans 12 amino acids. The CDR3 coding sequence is TGTGCCAGCAGCACTAATTACAATGAGCAGTTCTTC. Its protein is CASSTNYNEQFF.

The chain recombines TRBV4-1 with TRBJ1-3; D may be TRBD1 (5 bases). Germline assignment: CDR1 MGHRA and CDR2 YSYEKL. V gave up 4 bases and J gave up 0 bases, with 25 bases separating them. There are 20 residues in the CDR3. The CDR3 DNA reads TGCGCCAGCAGCCCCATGGACCTATGGGGCCAGGAGAGCTCTGGAAACACCATATATTTT. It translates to CASSPMDLWGQESSGNTIYF.

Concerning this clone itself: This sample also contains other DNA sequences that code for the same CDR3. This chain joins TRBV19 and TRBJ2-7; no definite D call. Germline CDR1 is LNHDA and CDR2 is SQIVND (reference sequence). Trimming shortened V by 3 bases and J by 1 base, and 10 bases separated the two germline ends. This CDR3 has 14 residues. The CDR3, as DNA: TGTGCCAGTAGTATTGGTGACAATTCCTACGAGCAGTACTTC. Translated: CASSIGDNSYEQYF.

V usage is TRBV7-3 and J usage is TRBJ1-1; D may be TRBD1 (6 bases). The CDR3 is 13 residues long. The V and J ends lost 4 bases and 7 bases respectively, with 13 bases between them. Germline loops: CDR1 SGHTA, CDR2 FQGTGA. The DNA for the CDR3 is TGTGCCAGCAGCTACGGTACAGGGAGTGAAGCTTTCTTT. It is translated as CASSYGTGSEAFF.

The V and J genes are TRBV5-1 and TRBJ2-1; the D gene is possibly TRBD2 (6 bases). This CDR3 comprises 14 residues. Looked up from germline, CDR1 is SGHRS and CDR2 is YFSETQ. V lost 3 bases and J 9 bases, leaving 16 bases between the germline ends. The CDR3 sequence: CASSSGPGGAEQFF. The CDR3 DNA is TGCGCCAGCAGCTCGGGACCGGGCGGGGCTGAGCAGTTCTTC. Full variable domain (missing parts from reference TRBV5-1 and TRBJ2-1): KAGVTQTPRYLIKTRGQQVTLSCSPISGHRSVSWYQQTPGQGLQFLFEYFSETQRNKGNFPGRFSGRQFSNSRSEMNVSTLELGDSALYLCASSSGPGGAEQFFGPGTRLTVL.

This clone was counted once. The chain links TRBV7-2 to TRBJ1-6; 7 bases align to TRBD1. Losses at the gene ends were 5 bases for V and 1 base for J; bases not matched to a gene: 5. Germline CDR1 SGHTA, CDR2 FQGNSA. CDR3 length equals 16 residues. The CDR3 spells CASSLQGQSYNSPLHF. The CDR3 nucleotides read TGTGCCAGCAGCCTACAGGGACAGTCCTATAATTCACCCCTCCACTTT.

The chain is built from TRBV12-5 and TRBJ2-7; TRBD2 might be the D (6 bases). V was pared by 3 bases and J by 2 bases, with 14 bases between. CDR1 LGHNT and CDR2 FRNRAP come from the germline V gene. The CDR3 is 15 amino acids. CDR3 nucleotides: TGTGCTAGTGGTTTTCGTGAAGGGAGGACCTACGAGCAGTACTTC. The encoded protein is CASGFREGRTYEQYF.

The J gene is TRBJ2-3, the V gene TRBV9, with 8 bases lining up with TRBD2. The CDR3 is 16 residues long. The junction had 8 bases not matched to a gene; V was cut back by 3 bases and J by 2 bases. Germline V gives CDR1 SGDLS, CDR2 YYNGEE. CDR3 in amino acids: CASSALAGSSTDTQYF. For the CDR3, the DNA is TGTGCCAGCAGCGCTTTAGCGGGAAGCTCCACAGATACGCAGTATTTT.

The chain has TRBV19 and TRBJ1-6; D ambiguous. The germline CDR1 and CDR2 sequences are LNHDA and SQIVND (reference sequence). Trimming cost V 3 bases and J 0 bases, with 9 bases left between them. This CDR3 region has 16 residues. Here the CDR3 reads CASSISGSSYNSPLHF. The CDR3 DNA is TGTGCCAGTAGTATCTCCGGGAGCTCCTATAATTCACCCCTCCACTTT.

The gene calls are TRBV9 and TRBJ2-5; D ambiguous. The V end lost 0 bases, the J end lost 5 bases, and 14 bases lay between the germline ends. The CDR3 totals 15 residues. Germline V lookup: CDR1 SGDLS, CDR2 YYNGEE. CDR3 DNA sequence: TGTGCCAGCAGCGTAGGTCCTGGAGAAGGCGAGACCCAGTACTTC. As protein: CASSVGPGEGETQYF. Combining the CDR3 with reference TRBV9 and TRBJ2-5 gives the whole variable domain DSGVTQTPKHLITATGQRVTLRCSPRSGDLSVYWYQQSLDQGLQFLIQYYNGEERAKGNILERFSAQQFPDLHSELNLSSLELGDSALYFCASSVGPGEGETQYFGPGTRLLVL.

CDR3 bases: TGTGCCAGCAGCATCGTTAGCGGGAGGGGTGATACGCAGTATTTT. Translating it yields CASSIVSGRGDTQYF. The chain uses TRBV7-2 and TRBJ2-3; 11 nucleotides match TRBD2. The CDR3 sequence is 15 residues long. Germline trimming cut 5 bases from V and 6 bases from J; bases unmatched to any gene: 7. Germline values: CDR1 SGHTA, CDR2 FQGNSA.

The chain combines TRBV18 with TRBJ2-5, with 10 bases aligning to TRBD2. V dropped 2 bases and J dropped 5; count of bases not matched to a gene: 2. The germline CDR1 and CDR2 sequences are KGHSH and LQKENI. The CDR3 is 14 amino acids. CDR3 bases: TGTGCCAGCTCACCAAGCGGGAGGGCCGAGACCCAGTACTTC. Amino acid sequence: CASSPSGRAETQYF. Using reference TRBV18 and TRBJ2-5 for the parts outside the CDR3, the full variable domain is NAGVMQNPRHLVRRRGQEARLRCSPMKGHSHVYWYRQLPEEGLKFMVYLQKENIIDESGMPKERFSAEFPKEGPSILRIQQVVRGDSAAYFCASSPSGRAETQYFGPGTRLLVL.

DNA for the CDR3: TGTGCCAGCAGCATCCGGGACGGAGGGGAGCAGTTCTTC. Residues: CASSIRDGGEQFF. The chain couples TRBV11-2 to TRBJ2-1, with D tentatively TRBD2 (6 bases). V was cut by 5 bases and J by 10 bases, with 15 bases left in between. The germline gives CDR1 SGHAT, CDR2 FQNNGV. The CDR3 consists of 13 residues.

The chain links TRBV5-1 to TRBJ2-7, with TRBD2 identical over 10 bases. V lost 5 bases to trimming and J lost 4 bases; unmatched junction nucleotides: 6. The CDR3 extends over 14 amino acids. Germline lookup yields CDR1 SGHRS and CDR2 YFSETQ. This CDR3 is CASRGWTSGYEQYF. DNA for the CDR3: TGCGCCAGCAGAGGATGGACTAGCGGTTACGAGCAGTACTTC.

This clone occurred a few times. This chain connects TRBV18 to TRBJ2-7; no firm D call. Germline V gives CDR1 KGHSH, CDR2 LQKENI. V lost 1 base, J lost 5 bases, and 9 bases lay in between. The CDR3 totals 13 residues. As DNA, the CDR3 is TGTGCCAGCTCACCACTCGGGTTAAACGAGCAGTACTTC. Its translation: CASSPLGLNEQYF. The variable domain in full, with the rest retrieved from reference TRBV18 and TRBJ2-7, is NAGVMQNPRHLVRRRGQEARLRCSPMKGHSHVYWYRQLPEEGLKFMVYLQKENIIDESGMPKERFSAEFPKEGPSILRIQQVVRGDSAAYFCASSPLGLNEQYFGPGTRLTVT.

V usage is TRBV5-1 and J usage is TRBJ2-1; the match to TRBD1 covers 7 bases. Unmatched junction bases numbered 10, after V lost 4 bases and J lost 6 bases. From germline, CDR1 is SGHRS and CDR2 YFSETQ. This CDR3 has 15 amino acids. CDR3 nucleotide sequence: TGCGCCAGCAGCCCGGGGACAGATTGGTCCAATGAGCAGTTCTTC. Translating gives CASSPGTDWSNEQFF.

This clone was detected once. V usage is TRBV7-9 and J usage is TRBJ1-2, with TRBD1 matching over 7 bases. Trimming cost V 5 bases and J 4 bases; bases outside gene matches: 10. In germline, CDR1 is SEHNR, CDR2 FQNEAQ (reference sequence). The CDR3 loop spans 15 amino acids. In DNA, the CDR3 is TGTGCCAGCAGCCACGGGACAGCCGCCGGCTATGGCTACACCTTC. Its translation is CASSHGTAAGYGYTF.

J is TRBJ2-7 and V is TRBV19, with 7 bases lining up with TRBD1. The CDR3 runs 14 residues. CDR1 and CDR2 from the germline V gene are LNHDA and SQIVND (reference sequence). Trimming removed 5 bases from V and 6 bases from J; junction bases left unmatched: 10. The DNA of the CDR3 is TGTGCCAGTAGTCCTCTGGAAGGGGGCGGCGAGCAGTACTTC. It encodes CASSPLEGGGEQYF.

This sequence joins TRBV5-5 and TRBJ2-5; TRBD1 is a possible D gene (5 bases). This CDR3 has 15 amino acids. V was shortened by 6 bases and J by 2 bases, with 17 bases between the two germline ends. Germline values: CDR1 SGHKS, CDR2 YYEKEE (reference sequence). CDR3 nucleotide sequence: TGTGCCAGCACCTCCTTTGACAGAAGACAAGAGACCCAGTACTTC. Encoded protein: CASTSFDRRQETQYF.